This TCR beta chain originates from a study of blood T cells in healthy people across ages. CDR3 size: 14 residues. Germline loops: CDR1 SGHVS, CDR2 FNYEAQ. Trimming left V 4 bases short and J 0 bases short, with 10 bases between. This clonotype was detected many times. Antigen specificity is unknown. Isolating PBMCs gave at least 6.5 million of these cells per sample. The second PCR ran about 6 to 12 cycles with a sample-barcoded 5' primer and J-beta primers. Every molecule of cDNA carried a tag from a template-switch adaptor with 12 random nucleotides. TCRdb re-called the 5' RACE reads with MiXCR, one entry per CDR3 protein. This table holds 1.5 million to 2 million distinct CDR3 sequences, about 35% found once. Findings and limits, study-wide: In the absence of known donor CMV status, changes in expanded clonotypes were possibly confounded.

Sequenced: blood. V is TRBV7-6 and J is TRBJ2-7, with D uncertain. This TCR derives from a woman in her 30s in good health. CDR3 coding DNA: TGTGCCAGCAGCTCGGAAGTCAGCTCCTACGAGCAGTACTTC. This sequence encodes CASSSEVSSYEQYF.